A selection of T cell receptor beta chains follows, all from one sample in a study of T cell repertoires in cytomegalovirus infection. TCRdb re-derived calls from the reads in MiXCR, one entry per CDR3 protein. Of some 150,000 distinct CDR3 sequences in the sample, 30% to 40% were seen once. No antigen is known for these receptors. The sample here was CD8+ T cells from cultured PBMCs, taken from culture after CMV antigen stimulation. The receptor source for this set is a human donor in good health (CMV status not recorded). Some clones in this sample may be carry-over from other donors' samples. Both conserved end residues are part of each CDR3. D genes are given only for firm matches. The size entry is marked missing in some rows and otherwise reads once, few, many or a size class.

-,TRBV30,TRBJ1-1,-,CAWSGHSNTEAFF,TGTGCCTGGAGCGGACATTCGAACACTGAAGCTTTCTTT
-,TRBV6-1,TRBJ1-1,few,CASSWTALTEAFF,TGTGCCAGCAGTTGGACAGCTTTGACTGAAGCTTTCTTT
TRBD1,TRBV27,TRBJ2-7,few,CASSLGQGTGEQYF,TGTGCCAGCAGCCTAGGACAGGGAACGGGGGAGCAGTACTTC
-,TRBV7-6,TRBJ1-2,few,CASSPATGFKTNGYTF,TGTGCCAGCAGCCCCGCTACAGGGTTTAAGACTAATGGCTACACCTTC
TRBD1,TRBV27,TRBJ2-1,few,CASSLGSAHRGNEQFF,TGTGCCAGCAGTTTGGGATCCGCGCACAGGGGAAATGAGCAGTTCTTC
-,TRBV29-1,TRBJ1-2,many,CSVATDFYGYTF,TGCAGCGTCGCTACAGACTTCTATGGCTACACCTTC
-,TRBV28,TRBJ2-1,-,CASSFEGLSYNEQFF,TGTGCCAGCAGTTTTGAGGGGCTCTCCTACAATGAGCAGTTCTTC
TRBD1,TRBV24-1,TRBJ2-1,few,CATSDSAQGEFNEQFF,TGTGCCACCAGTGATTCTGCCCAGGGGGAATTCAATGAGCAGTTCTTC
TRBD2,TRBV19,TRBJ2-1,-,CASTSGGTSIEQFF,TGTGCCAGTACGAGCGGGGGGACCTCCATTGAGCAGTTCTTC
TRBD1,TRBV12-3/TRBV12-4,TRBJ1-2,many,CASSVGTASRGYTF,TGTGCCAGCAGTGTTGGGACAGCCTCTAGGGGCTACACCTTC
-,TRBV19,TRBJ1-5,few,CASSIGEGGNQPQHF,TGTGCCAGTAGTATTGGGGAAGGGGGCAATCAGCCCCAGCATTTT
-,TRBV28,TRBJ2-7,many,CASSFSGLMMAEQYF,TGTGCCAGCAGTTTCTCGGGACTGATGATGGCCGAGCAGTACTTC
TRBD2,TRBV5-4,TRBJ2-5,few,CASSGGLAGGMETQYF,TGTGCCAGCAGCGGAGGACTAGCGGGGGGTATGGAGACCCAGTACTTC
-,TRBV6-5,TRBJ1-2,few,CASSYSGRGANYGYTF,TGTGCCAGCAGTTACTCGGGAAGAGGAGCTAACTATGGCTACACCTTC
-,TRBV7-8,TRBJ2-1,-,CASSFRDNEQFF,TGTGCCAGCAGTTTCAGGGACAATGAGCAGTTCTTC
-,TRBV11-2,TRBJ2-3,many,CASSFRQPASTDTQYF,TGTGCCAGCAGCTTCCGACAGCCCGCTAGCACAGATACGCAGTATTTT
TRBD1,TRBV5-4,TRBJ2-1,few,CASSYRTGVGNEQFF,TGTGCCAGCAGCTACAGGACAGGGGTTGGCAATGAGCAGTTCTTC
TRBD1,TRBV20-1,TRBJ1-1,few,CSASGTRRGMNTEAFF,TGCAGTGCCTCAGGAACCCGCAGGGGGATGAACACTGAAGCTTTCTTT
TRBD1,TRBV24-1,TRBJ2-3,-,CATGDRGYDTQYF,TGTGCCACCGGGGACAGGGGGTACGATACGCAGTATTTT
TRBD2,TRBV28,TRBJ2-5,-,CASSSDRTSGVQETQYF,TGTGCCAGCAGTTCCGATAGGACTAGCGGAGTACAAGAGACCCAGTACTTC
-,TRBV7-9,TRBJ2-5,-,CASSPDGKETQYF,TGTGCCAGCAGCCCCGACGGGAAAGAGACCCAGTACTTC
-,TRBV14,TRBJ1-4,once,CASSQDHDPWEKLFF,TGTGCCAGCAGCCAAGACCACGACCCCTGGGAAAAACTGTTTTTT
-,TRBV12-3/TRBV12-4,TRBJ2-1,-,CASGFLEQFF,TGTGCCAGCGGATTTCTGGAGCAGTTCTTC